Detailed here is one TCR beta chain. CDR1 and CDR2 (germline): LGHDT, YNNKEL (reference sequence). With 3 bases clipped from V and 4 bases from J, the junction kept 3 bases outside the gene matches. The CDR3 extends over 15 amino acids. Study processing details: How many nucleated cells were present was estimated from reference gene primer amplification. Data came from immunoSEQ multiplex PCR; TCRdb stores just in-frame clones and leaves some out. V and J calls and clone size follow that table, whereas D and trimming were derived from the DNA. The profile covers fewer than 250,000 clones, with roughly 85% appearing a single time and around 0.98% taken by the ten largest. The source of the sample is a study of blood T cell repertoires in COVID-19. Whole-study context: Specimens from acute and convalescent COVID-19 originated in the United States, Italy and Spain. PBMCs, B-cell-depleted T cells, or T cells were the source of the cDNA or gDNA that made up the material.

The sample taken for sequencing was peripheral blood. V is TRBV3-1 (or the pseudogene TRBV3-2) and J is TRBJ1-6; 7 positions agree with TRBD1. The clonotype was recovered from a man between 35 and 55 years old with acute or convalescent COVID-19. The CDR3 DNA reads as TGTGCCAGCAGCCACCGGACAGGTTATAATTCACCCCTCCACTTT. Translating gives CASSHRTGYNSPLHF.